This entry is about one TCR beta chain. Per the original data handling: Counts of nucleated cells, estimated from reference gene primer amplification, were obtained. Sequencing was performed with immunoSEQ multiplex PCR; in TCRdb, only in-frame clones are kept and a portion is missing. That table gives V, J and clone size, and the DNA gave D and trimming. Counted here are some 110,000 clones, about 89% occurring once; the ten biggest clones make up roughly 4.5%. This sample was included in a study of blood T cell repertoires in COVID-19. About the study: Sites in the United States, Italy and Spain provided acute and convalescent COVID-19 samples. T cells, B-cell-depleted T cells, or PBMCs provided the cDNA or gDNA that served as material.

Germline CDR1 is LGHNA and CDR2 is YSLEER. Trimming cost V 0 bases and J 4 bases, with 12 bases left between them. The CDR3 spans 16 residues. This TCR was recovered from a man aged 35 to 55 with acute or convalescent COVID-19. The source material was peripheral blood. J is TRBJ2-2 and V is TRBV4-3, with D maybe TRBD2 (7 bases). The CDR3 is CASSQEGLGGTGELFF. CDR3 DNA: TGCGCCAGCAGCCAAGAAGGACTAGGGGGCACCGGGGAGCTGTTTTTT.